These 30 T cell receptor beta chains were sequenced from one sample in a study of cytomegalovirus exposure and HLA in healthy donors. Primers for the PCR totalled 60 Vbeta and 13 Jbeta. Produced via immunoSEQ multiplex PCR; TCRdb's table is partial and in-frame only. This listing includes tens of thousands of clones. The source material was PBMCs. Receptors originate from a female donor in good health and CMV-seropositive.

This sequence joins TRBV19 and TRBJ1-2; D possibly corresponds to TRBD1 (5 bases). V was clipped by 4 bases and J by 8 bases, with 17 bases between them. This CDR3 is built from 14 residues. The germline CDR1 and CDR2 sequences are LNHDA and SQIVND (reference sequence). CDR3 bases: TGTGCCAGTAGTAACCGCGGGGGATGGGCCGGCTACACCTTC. Translated: CASSNRGGWAGYTF.

V gene TRBV9 combines with J gene TRBJ2-5; TRBD2 agrees at 12 bases. CDR1 is SGDLS, CDR2 YYNGEE, per germline. This CDR3 is built from 17 residues. The V and J ends lost 0 bases and 4 bases, in that order; junction bases with no gene match: 7. The chain's CDR3 is CASSVGASGGAAETQYF. The CDR3 nucleotides read TGTGCCAGCAGCGTAGGGGCTAGCGGGGGGGCCGCAGAGACCCAGTACTTC.

The rearrangement uses TRBV9 and TRBJ2-1, with 10 bases aligning to TRBD2. This CDR3 is built from 16 residues. J lost 6 bases, V lost 4 bases, and 10 bases had no gene match. Germline V lookup: CDR1 SGDLS, CDR2 YYNGEE. The CDR3 coding sequence is TGTGCCAGCAGCAGCCGAGGACTAGCGGAGGTCAATGAGCAGTTCTTC. Its translation is CASSSRGLAEVNEQFF.

This sequence joins TRBV7-9 and TRBJ1-1, with 7 bases fitting TRBD1. The germline V gene has CDR1 SEHNR and CDR2 FQNEAQ (reference sequence). The junction had 5 bases not matched to a gene; V was cut back by 0 bases and J by 7 bases. This CDR3 has 14 residues. CDR3 bases: TGTGCCAGCAGCTTAGCGAGTCAGGGGGATGAAGCTTTCTTT. Its protein product is CASSLASQGDEAFF.

This chain joins TRBV28 and TRBJ2-1; 8 positions match TRBD2. V lost 7 bases and J lost 4; bases outside the gene matches: 6. The CDR3 runs 14 residues. Germline lookup yields CDR1 MDHEN and CDR2 SYDVKM. Written as DNA, the CDR3 is TGTGCCAGCATATCGGGCGGGGGGTACAATGAGCAGTTCTTC. Translated, it gives CASISGGGYNEQFF.

This chain joins TRBV4-3 and TRBJ2-2, with 7 bases aligning to TRBD1. J gave up 4 bases and V 4 bases, and 6 bases lay outside the gene matches. CDR1 LGHNA and CDR2 YSLEER come from the germline V gene. The CDR3 spans 15 residues. The CDR3 here is CASSRGGPGTGELFF. As DNA, the CDR3 is TGCGCCAGCAGCCGAGGGGGCCCGGGCACCGGGGAGCTGTTTTTT.

V and J are TRBV4-1 and TRBJ1-2; tentatively, D is TRBD1 (6 bases). CDR1 is MGHRA, CDR2 YSYEKL, per germline. CDR3 size: 16 residues. The germline V and J ends were trimmed by 2 bases and 4 bases, with 17 bases remaining between them. The chain's CDR3 is CASSQTGSPAPYGYTF. Here the CDR3 DNA reads TGCGCCAGCAGCCAAACAGGGTCCCCGGCCCCCTATGGCTACACCTTC.

This chain uses TRBV4-1 with TRBJ1-1; perhaps TRBD1 as D (5 bases). This CDR3 region has 13 residues. Trimming took off 1 base at V and 5 bases at J, with 8 bases between the two ends. Germline V lookup: CDR1 MGHRA, CDR2 YSYEKL. The CDR3 nucleotides read TGCGCCAGCAGCCAAGGACAGAAGACTGAAGCTTTCTTT. Translation: CASSQGQKTEAFF.

The chain carries TRBV6-1 and TRBJ1-1, with D maybe TRBD1 (5 bases). The CDR3 runs 14 residues. In germline, CDR1 is MNHNS, CDR2 SASEGT. With 4 bases removed from V and 4 bases from J, the gap between germline ends came to 13 bases. Here the CDR3 reads CASSGSWGGTEAFF. In DNA, the CDR3 is TGTGCCAGCAGTGGTTCTTGGGGCGGCACTGAAGCTTTCTTT.

The genes are TRBV19 and TRBJ2-5, with unresolved D. From germline, CDR1 is LNHDA and CDR2 SQIVND (reference sequence). The V gene lost 2 bases and the J gene lost 4 bases, with 11 bases spanning the gap. This CDR3 comprises 14 residues. The chain's CDR3 is CASSIKRVPETQYF. CDR3 coding DNA: TGTGCCAGTAGTATAAAGAGAGTTCCAGAGACCCAGTACTTC.

This rearrangement joins TRBV5-6 to TRBJ2-7; 7 bases agree with TRBD2. The CDR3 spans 14 residues. V shed 4 bases, J shed 5 bases, and the junction held 9 bases outside the gene matches. CDR1 and CDR2 (germline): SGHDT, YYEEEE. The CDR3 bases are TGTGCCAGCAGCACGGGACCGCGGGGGAACGAGCAGTACTTC. Protein product: CASSTGPRGNEQYF.

Note on this clone: The junction does not match germline at one end; this may be a read error. CDR3 in amino acids: CSVDGGDF. In DNA, the CDR3 is TGCAGCGTTGATGGGGGGGACTTC. The chain employs TRBV29-1 and TRBJ2-7; 7 bases match TRBD2. This CDR3 region has 8 residues. Germline CDR1 is SQVTM and CDR2 is ANQGSEA.

This sequence joins TRBV10-2 and TRBJ2-7; tentative D call: TRBD2 (6 bases). The germline V and J ends were trimmed by 2 bases and 2 bases, with 16 bases remaining between them. Looked up from germline, CDR1 is WSHSY and CDR2 is SAAADI. The CDR3 covers 16 residues. CDR3 DNA: TGCGCCAGCAGTGAGGCGGGACTTTTTCCCACCTACGAGCAGTACTTC. This sequence encodes CASSEAGLFPTYEQYF.

This chain joins TRBV6-6 and TRBJ2-7, with D maybe TRBD2 (5 bases). The CDR3 contains 14 residues. Trimming took off 2 bases at V and 2 bases at J, with 10 bases between the two ends. Germline loops: CDR1 MNHNY, CDR2 SVGAGI (reference sequence). The CDR3 spells CASSYATKAYEQYF. Written as DNA, the CDR3 is TGTGCCAGCAGTTACGCGACTAAAGCCTACGAGCAGTACTTC.

The chain has TRBV7-2 and TRBJ2-3, with TRBD2 identical over 7 bases. Germline loops: CDR1 SGHTA, CDR2 FQGNSA. J gave up 6 bases and V 5 bases, and 8 bases lay outside the gene matches. The CDR3 has 14 amino acids. DNA of the CDR3: TGTGCCAGCAGCGGGGGGGGAGGGATGGATACGCAGTATTTT. Encoded protein: CASSGGGGMDTQYF.

The chain links TRBV11-2 to TRBJ2-1, with 11 bases aligning to TRBD2. CDR1 and CDR2 from the germline V gene are SGHAT and FQNNGV. The V and J ends lost 5 bases and 9 bases, in that order; junction bases with no gene match: 6. The CDR3 runs 14 residues. The CDR3 bases are TGTGCCAGCAGCCCCCTAGCGGGGGGAGCTGAGCAGTTCTTC. Translated: CASSPLAGGAEQFF.

The chain couples TRBV4-2 to TRBJ2-1, with 7 bases aligning to TRBD2. The CDR3 consists of 15 residues. J was trimmed by 7 bases and V by 4 bases; bases with no gene match: 10. In germline, CDR1 is LGHNA, CDR2 YNFKEQ. CDR3 DNA sequence: TGTGCCAGCAGCCTTCACGGCGGGACTATAAATGAGCAGTTCTTC. This translates into CASSLHGGTINEQFF.

The chain links TRBV15 to TRBJ1-4, with a possible D match to TRBD1 (6 bases). The CDR3 consists of 15 residues. The ends were cut back, 8 bases at V and 4 bases at J, with 17 bases in the middle. From germline, CDR1 is LNHNV and CDR2 YYDKDF (reference sequence). The CDR3 spells CATGIRGGVNEKLFF. The DNA of the CDR3 is TGTGCCACCGGGATACGAGGGGGTGTTAATGAAAAACTGTTTTTT. Drawing the rest from reference TRBV15 and TRBJ1-4, the complete variable domain is DAMVIQNPRYQVTQFGKPVTLSCSQTLNHNVMYWYQQKSSQAPKLLFHYYDKDFNNEADTPDNFQSRRPNTSFCFLDIRSPGLGDTAMYLCATGIRGGVNEKLFFGSGTQLSVL.

The chain employs TRBV18 and TRBJ2-5; D possibly corresponds to TRBD1 (5 bases). Germline V CDR1 and CDR2: KGHSH, LQKENI. Trimming removed 6 bases from V and 5 bases from J, with 19 bases in between. The CDR3 has 15 residues. The CDR3 reads CASSLSQGVGETQYF. The CDR3 nucleotides read TGTGCCAGCTCCCTTTCGCAGGGTGTTGGGGAGACCCAGTACTTC.

The chain employs TRBV13 and TRBJ2-2; TRBD2 matches 13 bases. The V and J ends lost 4 bases and 5 bases, in that order; junction bases with no gene match: 10. This CDR3 has 18 residues. Germline-derived CDR1 and CDR2 are PRHDT and FYEKMQ (reference sequence). The CDR3 nucleotides are TGTGCCAGCAGCTCGGCAGGACTAGCGGGAGTAAAAACCGGGGAGCTGTTTTTT. Encoded protein: CASSSAGLAGVKTGELFF. Complete variable domain (other parts from reference TRBV13 and TRBJ2-2): AAGVIQSPRHLIKEKRETATLKCYPIPRHDTVYWYQQGPGQDPQFLISFYEKMQSDKGSIPDRFSAQQFSDYHSELNMSSLELGDSALYFCASSSAGLAGVKTGELFFGEGSRLTVL.

The chain couples TRBV2 to TRBJ1-3; the D gene is possibly TRBD1 (5 bases). The CDR3 runs 11 residues. In germline, CDR1 is SNHLY, CDR2 FYNNEI. The CDR3 sequence is CARSRAHTIYF. DNA of the CDR3: TGTGCACGGAGCAGGGCGCACACCATATATTTT. Together with reference TRBV2 and TRBJ1-3, the CDR3 gives the full variable domain: EPEVTQTPSHQVTQMGQEVILRCVPISNHLYFYWYRQILGQKVEFLVSFYNNEISEKSEIFDDQFSVERPDGSNFTLKIRSTKLEDSAMYFCARSRAHTIYFGEGSWLTVV.

V is TRBV4-1 and J is TRBJ2-7; 7 bases are a match to TRBD2. V trimming: 3 bases; J trimming: 2 bases; junction bases outside the gene matches: 7. The CDR3 runs 15 residues. CDR1 is MGHRA, CDR2 YSYEKL, per germline. In DNA form, the CDR3 reads TGCGCCAGCAGCCAGGTTCCGGGAGGAGCCTACGAGCAGTACTTC. Protein: CASSQVPGGAYEQYF.

This chain joins TRBV29-1 and TRBJ2-5, with D perhaps matching TRBD2 (6 bases). Trimming left V 7 bases short and J 5 bases short, with 8 bases between. CDR3 length: 10 residues. Germline V CDR1 and CDR2: SQVTM, ANQGSEA. The CDR3 bases are TGCAGCGGGGGGGATGAGACCCAGTACTTC. Its translation: CSGGDETQYF. Drawing the rest from reference TRBV29-1 and TRBJ2-5, the complete variable domain is SAVISQKPSRDICQRGTSLTIQCQVDSQVTMMFWYRQQPGQSLTLIATANQGSEATYESGFVIDKFPISRPNLTFSTLTVSNMSPEDSSIYLCSGGDETQYFGPGTRLLVL.

The chain recombines TRBV7-3 with TRBJ2-2; D is unclear. The CDR3 is 12 amino acids. Germline CDR1 is SGHTA and CDR2 is FQGTGA. V was shortened by 4 bases and J by 7 bases, with 7 bases between the two germline ends. The CDR3 region is CASSSRGGELFF. The CDR3 DNA follows: TGTGCCAGCAGCTCACGCGGCGGGGAGCTGTTTTTT.

V gene TRBV30 combines with J gene TRBJ2-7, with D hard to call. Germline V lookup: CDR1 GTSNPN, CDR2 SVGIG (reference sequence). The CDR3 covers 12 residues. V dropped 2 bases and J dropped 1 base, with 6 bases sitting between them. The CDR3 coding sequence is TGTGCCTGGAGTTGTCAGTCCTACGAGCAGTACTTC. Translated: CAWSCQSYEQYF.

This sequence joins TRBV5-5 and TRBJ2-1, with D perhaps matching TRBD2 (6 bases). V was pared by 0 bases and J by 5 bases, with 12 bases between. Per germline, CDR1 SGHKS and CDR2 YYEKEE (reference sequence). This CDR3 is built from 15 residues. The CDR3 nucleotides read TGTGCCAGCAGCTTGGGGTGGGGCGGGAACAATGAGCAGTTCTTC. Encoded protein: CASSLGWGGNNEQFF.

V is TRBV7-8 and J is TRBJ2-7; 9 nucleotides line up with TRBD1. This CDR3 has 15 residues. After removal of 5 bases from V and 4 bases from J, the junction contained 9 bases not matched to a gene. Germline-derived CDR1 and CDR2 are SGHVS and FQNEAQ. CDR3 in DNA: TGTGCCAGCAGCCTCAGGGGACAGGGTGTTTACGAGCAGTACTTC. It encodes CASSLRGQGVYEQYF.

CDR3 sequence: CAWRGPRGDNEQFF. In nucleotides, the CDR3 is TGTGCCTGGCGCGGACCGCGGGGCGACAATGAGCAGTTCTTC. J is TRBJ2-1 and V is TRBV30; TRBD2 might be the D (6 bases). The CDR3 runs 14 residues. In germline, CDR1 is GTSNPN, CDR2 SVGIG (reference sequence). Trimming pared 5 bases from V and 5 bases from J, leaving 16 bases between.

The chain links TRBV4-1 to TRBJ1-1; D remains ambiguous. From germline, CDR1 is MGHRA and CDR2 YSYEKL. The CDR3 runs to 12 residues. V dropped 5 bases and J dropped 11 bases, with 15 bases sitting between them. The CDR3 DNA follows: TGCGCCAGCAGCGATACACCCCTCAAGGCTTTCTTT. This encodes CASSDTPLKAFF.

The DNA for the CDR3 is TGTGCCAGCAGTGACCCCGGGAACTTCGCCTACGAGCAGTACTTC. Protein sequence: CASSDPGNFAYEQYF. The chain carries TRBV2 and TRBJ2-7; tentative D call: TRBD2 (5 bases). Germline V gene lookup returns CDR1 SNHLY and CDR2 FYNNEI. The CDR3 runs 15 residues. The V and J ends lost 3 bases and 2 bases respectively, with 14 bases between them.